This TCR beta chain was captured in a study of T cells in Graves' hyperthyroidism and ophthalmopathy. The CDR3 loop spans 15 amino acids. The germline CDR1 and CDR2 sequences are DFQATT and SNEGSKA (reference sequence). V was clipped by 6 bases and J by 2 bases, with 17 bases between them. The CDR3 regions of TCR beta were amplified from RNA transcripts. HTBI primers were employed in a first-round RT-PCR of the TCR CDR3. TCRdb re-called the multiplex PCR reads through MiXCR, storing one row per CDR3 protein. The sample holds some 560,000 distinct CDR3 sequences, roughly 15% seen once. Each diagnosis was grounded in clinical symptoms, serum thyroxine and TRAb, thyroid ultrasound, and orbital computed tomography.

The source of this sequence is a woman aged 40 to 50 with Graves' hyperthyroidism. This chain joins TRBV20-1 and TRBJ2-1, with TRBD2 as a possible D gene (6 bases). The material sequenced was blood. The CDR3 DNA reads TGCAGTGCCGCAAGACCCGGGAGAACCTACAATGAGCAGTTCTTC. It translates to CSAARPGRTYNEQFF.